What follows are 27 T cell receptor beta chains derived from one specimen sequenced in a study of T cells in Graves' hyperthyroidism and ophthalmopathy. Authors of the study amplified TCR beta CDR3 regions from RNA transcripts. With the HTBI primer set, the TCR CDR3 went through a first round of RT-PCR. A single record per CDR3 protein comes from TCRdb applying MiXCR to the multiplex PCR reads. The sample holds hundreds of thousands of distinct CDR3 sequences, 45% seen once. Sequencing was carried out using peripheral blood or thyroid tissue (not recorded which). The receptors shown here come from an adult man with Graves' disease, either hyperthyroidism or ophthalmopathy (not recorded which).

This chain uses TRBV7-8 with TRBJ2-7, with 9 bases lining up with TRBD1. Germline V gene sequence: CDR1 SGHVS, CDR2 FQNEAQ. V dropped 4 bases and J dropped 2; count of bases not matched to a gene: 6. The CDR3 loop spans 15 amino acids. The CDR3 region is CASSSTGGVAYEQYF. For the CDR3, the DNA is TGTGCCAGCAGCTCAACAGGGGGCGTTGCCTACGAGCAGTACTTC.

This clonotype has just a few counts. The CDR3 is CASSTRTAPYEQYF. The CDR3 coding sequence is TGTGCCAGTAGTACCCGGACAGCTCCCTACGAGCAGTACTTC. The chain has TRBV19 and TRBJ2-7; a weak D match, TRBD1 (6 bases). Germline lookup yields CDR1 LNHDA and CDR2 SQIVND (reference sequence). With 4 bases removed from V and 2 bases from J, the gap between germline ends came to 12 bases. The length of the CDR3 is 14 residues.

The V gene is TRBV7-9, the J gene TRBJ2-5, with 10 bases matching TRBD1. Looked up from germline, CDR1 is SEHNR and CDR2 is FQNEAQ (reference sequence). The CDR3 has 14 amino acids. J was trimmed by 6 bases and V by 5 bases; bases with no gene match: 6. This CDR3 is CASSVTGGGQTQYF. The CDR3 DNA follows: TGTGCCAGCAGCGTGACAGGGGGCGGGCAGACCCAGTACTTC.

As for this clonotype: One end of the junction is discordant with germline, which a read error may explain. This chain uses TRBV20-1 with TRBJ1-1, with TRBD1 as a possible D gene (5 bases). This CDR3 has 13 residues. Germline CDR1 is DFQATT and CDR2 is SNEGSKA (reference sequence). The CDR3 reads CSAAGTVLSEALF. The CDR3 DNA reads TGCAGTGCTGCCGGGACGGTGCTCTCTGAAGCTCTCTTT.

The sample holds a few counts of this clonotype. This sequence joins TRBV19 and TRBJ1-5, with 9 positions matching TRBD1. There are 16 residues in the CDR3. Germline V CDR1 and CDR2: LNHDA, SQIVND (reference sequence). The V and J ends lost 3 bases and 4 bases, in that order; junction bases with no gene match: 7. CDR3 protein: CASSMRGGQGNQPQHF. DNA of the CDR3: TGTGCCAGTAGTATGAGAGGTGGACAGGGGAATCAGCCCCAGCATTTT.

The CDR3 DNA follows: TGCAGCGTTGAGAGAGGGGACAACACTGAAGCTTTCTTT. It is translated as CSVERGDNTEAFF. The rearrangement uses TRBV29-1 and TRBJ1-1, with TRBD1 as a possible D gene (5 bases). This CDR3 is built from 13 residues. Germline CDR1 reads SQVTM; CDR2 reads ANQGSEA. Trimming removed 3 bases at V and 2 bases at J, with 10 bases between.

V gene TRBV5-1 combines with J gene TRBJ2-3, with D possibly TRBD2 on 6 matching bases. Trimming pared 2 bases from V and 4 bases from J, leaving 11 bases between. Germline V gene lookup returns CDR1 SGHRS and CDR2 YFSETQ. The CDR3 spans 14 residues. The CDR3 spells CASSFGGPADTQYF. The CDR3 DNA follows: TGCGCCAGCAGCTTCGGGGGTCCGGCAGATACGCAGTATTTT.

The rearrangement joins TRBV11-2 to TRBJ2-5; D is undetermined. The CDR3 is made up of 15 amino acids. The V and J ends lost 1 base and 4 bases respectively, with 13 bases between them. CDR1 SGHAT and CDR2 FQNNGV come from the germline V gene. The CDR3 DNA is TGTGCCAGCAGCTTAGCTGGGTATATTTCAGAGACCCAGTACTTC. Its protein product is CASSLAGYISETQYF.

Comments on this clonotype: A much larger clone lies one base from this, so it may be a read error. The chain recombines TRBV7-8 with TRBJ1-5, with 9 bases matching TRBD1. The germline V gene has CDR1 SGHVS and CDR2 FQNEAQ. The CDR3 is made up of 16 amino acids. The chain's CDR3 is CDSSSSGDRVNQPQHF. The DNA of the CDR3 is TGTGACAGCAGCTCTTCCGGGGACAGGGTCAATCAGCCCCAGCATTTT.

The chain is built from TRBV2 and TRBJ2-7, with 7 bases matching TRBD2. The DNA end favors TRBJ2-1, so the J call may be wrong. Germline-derived CDR1 and CDR2 are SNHLY and FYNNEI. The CDR3 spans 14 residues. CDR3 nucleotides: TGTGCCAGCAGTGAAGCAAGATCTAGCGGTGAGCAGTTCTTC. Its protein product is CASSEARSSGEQFF.

J is TRBJ1-5 and V is TRBV15; the D gene is possibly TRBD1 (5 bases). Germline values: CDR1 LNHNV, CDR2 YYDKDF (reference sequence). The CDR3 is made up of 16 amino acids. The V and J ends lost 3 bases and 3 bases respectively, with 15 bases between them. The CDR3 loop reads CATSSLEGWANQPQHF. DNA of the CDR3: TGTGCCACCAGCAGCTTGGAGGGGTGGGCCAATCAGCCCCAGCATTTT.

This clonotype was seen only a few times. V is TRBV9 and J is TRBJ1-1; D unresolved. V was clipped by 4 bases and J by 3 bases, with 22 bases between them. CDR1 is SGDLS and CDR2 is YYNGEE in the germline V gene. The CDR3 has 17 amino acids. In DNA, the CDR3 is TGTGCCAGCAGCATTAGTAAGAGGAGGGCAGAAGACACTGAAGCTTTCTTT. Its translation: CASSISKRRAEDTEAFF.

This clonotype has just a few counts. This chain connects TRBV5-1 to TRBJ2-7, with D possibly TRBD1 on 6 matching bases. Trimming shortened V by 1 base and J by 5 bases, and 13 bases separated the two germline ends. CDR1 and CDR2 from the germline V gene are SGHRS and YFSETQ. CDR3 length: 14 amino acids. This CDR3 reads CASSLTRGKNEQYF. The CDR3 bases are TGCGCCAGCAGCTTGACAAGGGGGAAGAACGAGCAGTACTTC.

This clonotype was seen more than once but under ten times. This rearrangement joins TRBV10-3 to TRBJ2-2; 10 bases are a match to TRBD1. The ends lost 4 bases at V and 3 bases at J; junction bases unmatched: 2. Germline CDR1 is ENHRY and CDR2 is SYGVKD. The CDR3 length is 15 residues. The CDR3 DNA reads TGTGCCATCAGTGGGACAGGGGGAGACACCGGGGAGCTGTTTTTT. It translates to CAISGTGGDTGELFF.

The J gene is TRBJ1-2, the V gene TRBV7-6; perhaps TRBD1 as D (5 bases). Germline V gene data show CDR1 as SGHVS and CDR2 as FNYEAQ. The CDR3 contains 15 residues. The ends were cut back, 5 bases at V and 3 bases at J, with 16 bases in the middle. The CDR3 loop is CASSGGTGGDYGYTF. DNA of the CDR3: TGTGCCAGCAGCGGAGGGACGGGAGGGGACTATGGCTACACCTTC.

The J gene is TRBJ2-2, the V gene TRBV7-3, with TRBD2 matching 13 bases. The length of the CDR3 is 16 residues. Germline V gene sequence: CDR1 SGHTA, CDR2 FQGTGA. J was trimmed by 6 bases and V by 2 bases; bases with no gene match: 3. As DNA, the CDR3 is TGTGCCAGCAGCTTACAAGGACTAGCGGGAGCCGGGGAGCTGTTTTTT. Its protein product is CASSLQGLAGAGELFF. Complete variable domain (other parts from reference TRBV7-3 and TRBJ2-2): GAGVSQTPSNKVTEKGKYVELRCDPISGHTALYWYRQSLGQGPEFLIYFQGTGAADDSGLPNDRFFAVRPEGSVSTLKIQRTERGDSAVYLCASSLQGLAGAGELFFGEGSRLTVL.

The table lists this clonotype with many counts. This chain connects TRBV24-1 to TRBJ2-7; D unclear. The CDR3 is 13 residues long. The germline CDR1 and CDR2 sequences are KGHDR and SFDVKD. V lost 4 bases and J 2 bases, leaving 8 bases between the germline ends. CDR3 bases: TGTGCCACCAGTGACGCCTTAACCTACGAGCAGTACTTC. It is translated as CATSDALTYEQYF.

This clonotype showed up just a few times. The chain links TRBV7-8 to TRBJ1-6; possibly TRBD1 for D (6 bases). Per germline, CDR1 SGHVS and CDR2 FQNEAQ. The CDR3 totals 16 residues. Trimming took 5 bases from V and 0 from J, leaving 11 bases between them. The chain's CDR3 is CASSDTGSSYNSPLHF. DNA for the CDR3: TGTGCCAGCAGCGATACAGGGAGCTCCTATAATTCACCCCTCCACTTT.

This clonotype came up many times. The chain couples TRBV6-5 to TRBJ1-5; no definite D call. Germline-derived CDR1 and CDR2 are MNHEY and SVGAGI. V gave up 6 bases and J gave up 1 base, with 13 bases separating them. This CDR3 comprises 15 residues. The CDR3 protein is CASSQGVGSNQPQHF. The CDR3 DNA is TGTGCCAGCAGCCAAGGAGTAGGAAGCAATCAGCCCCAGCATTTT.

The genes are TRBV7-9 and TRBJ1-1, with TRBD1 matching over 10 bases. This CDR3 comprises 15 residues. V lost 2 bases to trimming and J lost 5 bases; unmatched junction nucleotides: 5. Germline V gene lookup returns CDR1 SEHNR and CDR2 FQNEAQ (reference sequence). The DNA for the CDR3 is TGTGCCAGCAGCTTAAGACAGGGGGCGGTAACTGAAGCTTTCTTT. Amino acid sequence: CASSLRQGAVTEAFF.

This clonotype was observed at least ten times. The rearrangement uses TRBV9 and TRBJ1-1, with no clear D. With 0 bases removed from V and 4 bases from J, the gap between germline ends came to 1 base. The germline V gene has CDR1 SGDLS and CDR2 YYNGEE. The CDR3 is made up of 11 amino acids. As DNA, the CDR3 is TGTGCCAGCAGCGTAGTCACTGAAGCTTTCTTT. Amino acid sequence: CASSVVTEAFF.

Here the CDR3 reads CSARQRGRPYEQYF. The CDR3 DNA is TGCAGTGCTAGACAGCGGGGACGACCTTACGAGCAGTACTTC. The gene calls are TRBV20-1 and TRBJ2-7, with 7 nucleotides matching TRBD2. This CDR3 has 14 residues. The germline CDR1 and CDR2 sequences are DFQATT and SNEGSKA (reference sequence). Trimming at V came to 2 bases and at J to 4 bases, leaving 8 bases not matched to a gene.

This clonotype was seen more than once but under ten times. The chain combines TRBV2 with TRBJ2-7; D gene unclear. This CDR3 spans 15 amino acids. The V gene lost 1 base and the J gene lost 1 base, with 11 bases spanning the gap. Germline CDR1 is SNHLY and CDR2 is FYNNEI. CDR3 in amino acids: CASSEGGFRSYEQYF. Here the CDR3 DNA reads TGTGCCAGCAGTGAAGGGGGTTTTCGGTCCTACGAGCAGTACTTC.

The J gene is TRBJ2-7, the V gene TRBV7-9; 7 bases align to TRBD1. J lost 4 bases, V lost 8 bases, and 11 bases had no gene match. This CDR3 contains 14 residues. Germline V gives CDR1 SEHNR, CDR2 FQNEAQ (reference sequence). The CDR3 DNA is TGTGCCAGCCGCGTCCCGGGACAGCGATACGAGCAGTACTTC. This codes for CASRVPGQRYEQYF.

Concerning this clonotype itself: This may arise from a read error, as a much more abundant clone is one base away. The rearrangement links TRBV5-6 to TRBJ1-6; a possible D gene is TRBD1 (5 bases). This CDR3 comprises 15 residues. Per the germline V gene, CDR1 is SGHDT and CDR2 is YYEEEE. V lost 4 bases and J 9 bases, leaving 17 bases between the germline ends. The CDR3 spells CASSDGVGTISPLHF. CDR3 bases: TGTGCCAGCAGCGACGGGGTAGGGACGATTTCACCCCTCCACTTT.

The V call is TRBV5-6, the J call TRBJ2-5; 9 bases agree with TRBD1. V lost 7 bases and J lost 2; bases outside the gene matches: 12. In germline, CDR1 is SGHDT, CDR2 YYEEEE. This CDR3 spans 16 amino acids. The CDR3 DNA follows: TGTGCCAGCGGACTCTCCGGACAGGGGTCACAAGAGACCCAGTACTTC. It translates to CASGLSGQGSQETQYF. Complete variable domain (other parts from reference TRBV5-6 and TRBJ2-5): DAGVTQSPTHLIKTRGQQVTLRCSPKSGHDTVSWYQQALGQGPQFIFQYYEEEERQRGNFPDRFSGHQFPNYSSELNVNALLLGDSALYLCASGLSGQGSQETQYFGPGTRLLVL.

There are many counts of this clonotype. The CDR3 nucleotides read TGTGCCAGCAGCCCTCCGGCGGAGGACTATGGCTACACCTTC. It codes for CASSPPAEDYGYTF. The rearrangement joins TRBV7-9 to TRBJ1-2, with D unclear. The CDR3 is made up of 14 amino acids. Between the trimmed V and J ends, which lost 5 bases and 3 bases, there was a span of 13 bases. In germline, CDR1 is SEHNR, CDR2 FQNEAQ (reference sequence).